These 24 T cell receptor beta chains originate from one sample sequenced in a study of blood T cell repertoires in COVID-19. Some clones are missing from TCRdb's copy, which holds only in-frame ones; the method was immunoSEQ multiplex PCR. The sample has about 250,000 clones; roughly 89% are singletons. The sequenced material came from peripheral blood. The receptors come from a woman between 35 and 50 years old who had recovered from COVID-19.

The chain employs TRBV10-3 and TRBJ1-3; no definite D call. V was cut by 10 bases and J by 0 bases, with 13 bases left in between. This CDR3 region has 14 residues. The germline CDR1 and CDR2 sequences are ENHRY and SYGVKD. The CDR3 spells CATSEGNSGNTIYF. CDR3 bases: TGTGCCACCTCAGAGGGTAACTCTGGAAACACCATATATTTT.

The gene calls are TRBV6-2 or TRBV6-3 and TRBJ1-2, with D possibly matching TRBD1 (5 bases). Germline V gene lookup returns CDR1 MNHEY and CDR2 SVGEGT. Trimming pared 5 bases from V and 7 bases from J, leaving 11 bases between. The CDR3 spans 12 residues. CDR3 coding DNA: TGTGCCAGCAGTCAACAGGAAGCTGGCTACACCTTC. This gives the protein CASSQQEAGYTF.

CDR3 DNA: TGTGCCAGCAGTTCTCTCTACAATGAGCAGTTCTTC. Amino acid sequence: CASSSLYNEQFF. This chain connects TRBV27 to TRBJ2-1; D not resolved. The CDR3 runs to 12 residues. Germline CDR1 and CDR2: MNHEY and SMNVEV (reference sequence). The germline V and J ends were trimmed by 4 bases and 3 bases, with 4 bases remaining between them.

The chain couples TRBV7-2 to TRBJ2-5, with TRBD2 matching 12 bases. J gave up 1 base and V 3 bases, and 0 bases lay outside the gene matches. The germline V gene has CDR1 SGHTA and CDR2 FQGNSA. The CDR3 is 15 amino acids. Written as DNA, the CDR3 is TGTGCCAGCAGCTTGGGACTAGCGGGCCAAGAGACCCAGTACTTC. As protein: CASSLGLAGQETQYF.

This clone has only one observation. The chain carries TRBV27 and TRBJ1-1; the match to TRBD1 covers 10 bases. Unmatched junction bases numbered 6, after V lost 0 bases and J lost 2 bases. Looked up from germline, CDR1 is MNHEY and CDR2 is SMNVEV (reference sequence). The CDR3 has 17 residues. The CDR3 sequence is CASSLSGQGRRNTEAFF. As DNA, the CDR3 is TGTGCCAGCAGTTTATCGGGACAGGGGAGGAGAAACACTGAAGCTTTCTTT.

The chain's CDR3 is CASSSPRQGDLVNYGYTF. CDR3 coding DNA: TGTGCCAGCAGCTCCCCAAGACAGGGTGATTTAGTTAACTATGGCTACACCTTC. V is TRBV7-9 and J is TRBJ1-2; 7 positions match TRBD1. Germline values: CDR1 SEHNR, CDR2 FQNEAQ (reference sequence). This CDR3 region has 18 residues. V shed 4 bases, J shed 1 base, and the junction held 15 bases outside the gene matches.

This clone is a singleton in its sample. The rearrangement links TRBV30 to TRBJ2-3, with D unclear. V was pared by 2 bases and J by 2 bases, with 11 bases between. The CDR3 is 14 residues long. Germline loops: CDR1 GTSNPN, CDR2 SVGIG (reference sequence). CDR3 protein: CAWSSRQITDTQYF. The CDR3 DNA reads TGTGCCTGGAGTTCCCGACAAATCACAGATACGCAGTATTTT.

The chain has TRBV11-2 and TRBJ2-2; 7 bases line up with TRBD1. The CDR3 totals 17 residues. Germline trimming cut 0 bases from V and 1 base from J; bases unmatched to any gene: 5. Germline values: CDR1 SGHAT, CDR2 FQNNGV. The CDR3 DNA follows: TGTGCCAGCAGCTTAGATTTCAGGACAGGGAACACCGGGGAGCTGTTTTTT. Its translation: CASSLDFRTGNTGELFF.

This rearrangement joins TRBV2 to TRBJ1-1, with a tentative D call TRBD1 (5 bases). Trimming pared 7 bases from V and 2 bases from J, leaving 17 bases between. Germline V CDR1 and CDR2: SNHLY, FYNNEI. This CDR3 contains 15 residues. CDR3 bases: TGTGCCAGCACCAGCCGACAGAACCCTAACACTGAAGCTTTCTTT. This sequence encodes CASTSRQNPNTEAFF. Based on the CDR3 plus reference TRBV2 and TRBJ1-1, the full variable domain is EPEVTQTPSHQVTQMGQEVILRCVPISNHLYFYWYRQILGQKVEFLVSFYNNEISEKSEIFDDQFSVERPDGSNFTLKIRSTKLEDSAMYFCASTSRQNPNTEAFFGQGTRLTVV.

DNA for the CDR3: TGTGCCAGCAGCTTAGATTCCGCCGAGCTCTATGGCTACACCTTC. Translating it yields CASSLDSAELYGYTF. This chain joins TRBV7-2 and TRBJ1-2; D ambiguous. Between the trimmed V and J ends, which lost 1 base and 4 bases, there was a span of 13 bases. This CDR3 spans 15 amino acids. Germline V lookup: CDR1 SGHTA, CDR2 FQGNSA. Together with reference TRBV7-2 and TRBJ1-2, the CDR3 gives the full variable domain: GAGVSQSPSNKVTEKGKDVELRCDPISGHTALYWYRQSLGQGLEFLIYFQGNSAPDKSGLPSDRFSAERTGGSVSTLTIQRTQQEDSAVYLCASSLDSAELYGYTFGSGTRLTVV.

This clone turned up a few times. The chain recombines TRBV10-3 with TRBJ1-1; 10 nucleotides match TRBD1. J was trimmed by 2 bases and V by 4 bases; bases with no gene match: 4. Germline V gene lookup returns CDR1 ENHRY and CDR2 SYGVKD. CDR3 size: 15 residues. The CDR3 sequence is CAISGRQGANTEAFF. CDR3 sequence (DNA): TGTGCCATCAGTGGTCGACAGGGGGCAAACACTGAAGCTTTCTTT.

This clone turned up a few times. Other DNA sequences in this sample translate to the same CDR3. The chain employs TRBV15 and TRBJ2-7; TRBD2 might be the D (5 bases). With 0 bases removed from V and 4 bases from J, the gap between germline ends came to 7 bases. This CDR3 comprises 13 residues. Germline V gene data show CDR1 as LNHNV and CDR2 as YYDKDF (reference sequence). Written as DNA, the CDR3 is TGTGCCACCAGCAGAGATCGGGGTTACGAGCAGTACGTC. This sequence encodes CATSRDRGYEQYV.

The chain employs TRBV9 and TRBJ2-1; 11 bases line up with TRBD2. The CDR3 covers 19 residues. Trimming at V came to 0 bases and at J to 3 bases, leaving 11 bases not matched to a gene. Germline-derived CDR1 and CDR2 are SGDLS and YYNGEE. In DNA form, the CDR3 reads TGTGCCAGCAGCGTAGGCCTAGCGGGAGGTGGGGGCCTCTACAATGAGCAGTTCTTC. This translates into CASSVGLAGGGGLYNEQFF.

The chain recombines TRBV4-3 with TRBJ2-2; a weak D match, TRBD1 (6 bases). This CDR3 has 16 amino acids. V shed 1 base and J shed 6 bases, with 15 bases lying between them. Germline assignment: CDR1 LGHNA and CDR2 YSLEER. For the CDR3, the DNA is TGCGCCAGCAGCCAAGGGTCAGGGGTAAGGGCCGGGGAGCTGTTTTTT. Protein sequence: CASSQGSGVRAGELFF.

J is TRBJ1-5 and V is TRBV6-2 or TRBV6-3; the match to TRBD1 covers 12 bases. CDR3 length: 17 amino acids. The germline gives CDR1 MNHEY, CDR2 SVGEGT. The junction had 9 bases not matched to a gene; V was cut back by 3 bases and J by 6 bases. The CDR3 sequence: CASSYYSGQGAVQPQHF. The CDR3 coding sequence is TGTGCCAGCAGTTATTATTCGGGACAGGGGGCCGTTCAGCCCCAGCATTTT.

The V call is TRBV5-1, the J call TRBJ2-2, with 8 bases identical to TRBD2. From germline, CDR1 is SGHRS and CDR2 YFSETQ. Trimming at V came to 0 bases and at J to 7 bases, leaving 8 bases not matched to a gene. This CDR3 is 16 amino acids long. The CDR3 loop reads CASSLAVSGSGGELFF. The CDR3 DNA is TGCGCCAGCAGCTTGGCCGTAAGCGGGAGCGGCGGGGAGCTGTTTTTT.

This clone appeared a single time. The chain is built from TRBV28 and TRBJ2-3, with 7 bases lining up with TRBD1. There are 15 residues in the CDR3. In germline, CDR1 is MDHEN, CDR2 SYDVKM. The trim removed 4 bases at V and 4 bases at J, leaving 8 bases unmatched. CDR3 DNA: TGTGCCAGCAGTTCCCAAACGACAGGGTCAGATACGCAGTATTTT. Translation: CASSSQTTGSDTQYF.

This chain joins TRBV5-1 and TRBJ2-7, with D possibly matching TRBD1 (5 bases). CDR3 length: 15 residues. V lost 2 bases to trimming and J lost 2 bases, with 14 bases between them. CDR1 SGHRS and CDR2 YFSETQ come from the germline V gene. Written as DNA, the CDR3 is TGCGCCAGCAGCTTAGTCCGTGACAGCACCTACGAGCAGTACTTC. This gives the protein CASSLVRDSTYEQYF.

V usage is TRBV7-2 and J usage is TRBJ1-1; D is unresolved. Between the trimmed V and J ends, which lost 5 bases and 7 bases, there was a span of 8 bases. This CDR3 is 11 amino acids long. CDR1 SGHTA and CDR2 FQGNSA come from the germline V gene. The DNA of the CDR3 is TGTGCCAGCAGCCCCGGGTTTGAAGCTTTCTTT. Its protein product is CASSPGFEAFF.

This CDR3 reads CASSLSGTRFGTDTQYF. The CDR3, as DNA: TGTGCCAGCAGCTTAAGCGGGACTAGATTCGGTACAGATACGCAGTATTTT. This chain links TRBV7-2 with TRBJ2-3, with 8 bases fitting TRBD2. Trimming cost V 2 bases and J 3 bases; bases outside gene matches: 10. CDR3 length: 17 residues. CDR1 and CDR2 (germline): SGHTA, FQGNSA. Looking up the rest from reference TRBV7-2 and TRBJ2-3 gives the full variable domain: GAGVSQSPSNKVTEKGKDVELRCDPISGHTALYWYRQSLGQGLEFLIYFQGNSAPDKSGLPSDRFSAERTGGSVSTLTIQRTQQEDSAVYLCASSLSGTRFGTDTQYFGPGTRLTVL.

This rearrangement joins TRBV28 to TRBJ1-4, with 9 bases matching TRBD1. CDR3 length: 13 amino acids. The germline V gene has CDR1 MDHEN and CDR2 SYDVKM. Germline trimming cut 5 bases from V and 6 bases from J; bases unmatched to any gene: 1. CDR3 protein: CASSGTGYEKLFF. The CDR3 region has the DNA TGTGCCAGCAGTGGGACAGGGTATGAAAAACTGTTTTTT.

The chain joins TRBV25-1 to TRBJ1-6; D is undetermined. Between the trimmed V and J ends, which lost 2 bases and 5 bases, there was a span of 13 bases. Germline CDR1 is MGHDK and CDR2 is SYGVNS. The CDR3 length is 16 residues. For the CDR3, the DNA is TGTGCCAGCAGTGAAAGCTGGGCAGGTGATAATTCACCCCTCCACTTT. It yields the protein CASSESWAGDNSPLHF. The variable domain in full, with the rest retrieved from reference TRBV25-1 and TRBJ1-6, is EADIYQTPRYLVIGTGKKITLECSQTMGHDKMYWYQQDPGMELHLIHYSYGVNSTEKGDLSSESTVSRIRTEHFPLTLESARPSHTSQYLCASSESWAGDNSPLHFGNGTRLTVT.

The V gene is TRBV28, the J gene TRBJ1-6; TRBD1 is a possible D gene (6 bases). The CDR3 runs 14 residues. In germline, CDR1 is MDHEN, CDR2 SYDVKM. V lost 6 bases, J lost 7 bases, and 13 bases lay in between. The CDR3 is CASSKYQGNSPLHF. The CDR3 DNA sequence: TGTGCCAGCAGCAAGTACCAGGGGAATTCACCCCTCCACTTT. Full variable domain (missing parts from reference TRBV28 and TRBJ1-6): DVKVTQSSRYLVKRTGEKVFLECVQDMDHENMFWYRQDPGLGLRLIYFSYDVKMKEKGDIPEGYSVSREKKERFSLILESASTNQTSMYLCASSKYQGNSPLHFGNGTRLTVT.

This chain connects TRBV4-1 to TRBJ2-3, with 7 bases identical to TRBD2. Germline V lookup: CDR1 MGHRA, CDR2 YSYEKL. The junction had 6 bases not matched to a gene; V was cut back by 4 bases and J by 5 bases. The CDR3 runs to 14 residues. The CDR3 bases are TGCGCCAGCAGCCGCGGACTAGGTGGAGATACGCAGTATTTT. It codes for CASSRGLGGDTQYF.